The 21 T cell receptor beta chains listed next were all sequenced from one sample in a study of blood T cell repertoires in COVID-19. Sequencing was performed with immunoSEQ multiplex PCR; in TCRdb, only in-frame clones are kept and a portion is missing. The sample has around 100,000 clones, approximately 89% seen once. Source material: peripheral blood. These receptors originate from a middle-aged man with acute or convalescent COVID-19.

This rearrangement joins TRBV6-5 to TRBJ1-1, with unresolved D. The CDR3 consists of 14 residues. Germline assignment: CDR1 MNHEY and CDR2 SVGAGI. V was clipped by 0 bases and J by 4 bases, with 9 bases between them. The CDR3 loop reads CASSYSRGGTEAFF. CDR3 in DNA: TGTGCCAGCAGTTACTCAAGAGGTGGCACTGAAGCTTTCTTT.

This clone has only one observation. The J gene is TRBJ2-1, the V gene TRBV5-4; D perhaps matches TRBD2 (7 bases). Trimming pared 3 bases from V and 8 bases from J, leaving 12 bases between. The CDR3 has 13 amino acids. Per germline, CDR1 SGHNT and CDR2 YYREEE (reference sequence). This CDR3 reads CASSWGGLDEQFF. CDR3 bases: TGTGCCAGCAGCTGGGGGGGGCTGGATGAGCAGTTCTTC. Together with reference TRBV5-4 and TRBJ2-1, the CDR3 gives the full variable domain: ETGVTQSPTHLIKTRGQQVTLRCSSQSGHNTVSWYQQALGQGPQFIFQYYREEENGRGNFPPRFSGLQFPNYSSELNVNALELDDSALYLCASSWGGLDEQFFGPGTRLTVL.

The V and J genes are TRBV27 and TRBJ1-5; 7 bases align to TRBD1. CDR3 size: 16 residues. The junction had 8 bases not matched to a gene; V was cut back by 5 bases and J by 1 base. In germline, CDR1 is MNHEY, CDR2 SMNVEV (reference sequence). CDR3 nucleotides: TGTGCCAGCAGTCCTTCAGGGGGTCGGAGCAATCAGCCCCAGCATTTT. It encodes CASSPSGGRSNQPQHF.

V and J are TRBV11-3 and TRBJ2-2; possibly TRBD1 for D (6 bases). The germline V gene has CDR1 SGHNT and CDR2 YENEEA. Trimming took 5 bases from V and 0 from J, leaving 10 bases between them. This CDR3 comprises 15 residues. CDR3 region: CASSGGQSNTGELFF. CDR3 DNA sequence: TGTGCCAGCAGCGGGGGACAATCGAACACCGGGGAGCTGTTTTTT.

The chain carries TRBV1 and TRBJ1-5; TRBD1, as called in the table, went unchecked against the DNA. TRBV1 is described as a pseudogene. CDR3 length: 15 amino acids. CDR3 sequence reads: CTSSQKGPGDQPQHF. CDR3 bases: TGCACCAGCAGCCAAAAGGGGCCAGGGGATCAGCCCCAGCATTTT.

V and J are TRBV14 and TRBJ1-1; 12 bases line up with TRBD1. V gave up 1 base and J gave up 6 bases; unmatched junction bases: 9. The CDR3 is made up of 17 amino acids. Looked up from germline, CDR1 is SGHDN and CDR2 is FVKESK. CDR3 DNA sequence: TGTGCCAGCAGCCAAGCGGGACAGGGGGCGCTTCGGCCTGAAGCTTTCTTT. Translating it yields CASSQAGQGALRPEAFF.

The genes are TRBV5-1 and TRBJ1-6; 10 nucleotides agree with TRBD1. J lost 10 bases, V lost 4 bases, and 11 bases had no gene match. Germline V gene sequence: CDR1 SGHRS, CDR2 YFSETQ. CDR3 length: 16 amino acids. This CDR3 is CASSLGQGEVESPLHF. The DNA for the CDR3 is TGCGCCAGCAGCCTAGGACAGGGGGAAGTGGAATCACCCCTCCACTTT.

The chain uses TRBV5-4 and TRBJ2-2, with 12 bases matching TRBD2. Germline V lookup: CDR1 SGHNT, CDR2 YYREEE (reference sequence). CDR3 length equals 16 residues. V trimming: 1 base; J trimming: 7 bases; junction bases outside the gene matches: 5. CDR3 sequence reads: CASSLPGLAGLGELFF. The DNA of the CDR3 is TGTGCCAGCAGCTTGCCAGGACTAGCGGGGCTCGGGGAGCTGTTTTTT.

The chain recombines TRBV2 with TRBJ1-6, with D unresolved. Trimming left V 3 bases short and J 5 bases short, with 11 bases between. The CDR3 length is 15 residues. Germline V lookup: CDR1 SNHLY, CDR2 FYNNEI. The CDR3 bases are TGTGCCAGCAGTGAGGATCCGCGGAATAATTCACCCCTCCACTTT. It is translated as CASSEDPRNNSPLHF.

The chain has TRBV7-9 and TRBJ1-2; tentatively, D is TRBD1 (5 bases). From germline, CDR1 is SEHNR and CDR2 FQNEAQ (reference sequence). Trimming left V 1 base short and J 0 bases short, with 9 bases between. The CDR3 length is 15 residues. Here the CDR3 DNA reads TGTGCCAGCAGCTTAGGTCTGGACACTAACTATGGCTACACCTTC. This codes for CASSLGLDTNYGYTF.

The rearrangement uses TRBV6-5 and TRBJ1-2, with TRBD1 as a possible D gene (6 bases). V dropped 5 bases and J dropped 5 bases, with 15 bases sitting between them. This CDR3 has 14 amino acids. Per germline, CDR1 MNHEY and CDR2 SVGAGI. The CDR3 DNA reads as TGTGCCAGCAGTAACAGGGCCGACAGTTATGGCTACACCTTC. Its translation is CASSNRADSYGYTF.

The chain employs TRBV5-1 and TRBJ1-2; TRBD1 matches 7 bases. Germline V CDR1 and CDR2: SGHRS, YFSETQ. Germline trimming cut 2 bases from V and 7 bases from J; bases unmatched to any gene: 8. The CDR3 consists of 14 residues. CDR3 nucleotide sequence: TGCGCCAGCAGCTTCGACACAGGGGTAGGTGGCTACACCTTC. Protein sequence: CASSFDTGVGGYTF.

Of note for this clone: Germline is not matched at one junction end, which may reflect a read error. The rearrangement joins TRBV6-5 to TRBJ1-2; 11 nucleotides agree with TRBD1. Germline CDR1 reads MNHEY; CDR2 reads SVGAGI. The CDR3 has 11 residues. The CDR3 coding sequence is TGTGCCAGCAGGGGTTTAGGGACAGGGGGCTTC. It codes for CASRGLGTGGF.

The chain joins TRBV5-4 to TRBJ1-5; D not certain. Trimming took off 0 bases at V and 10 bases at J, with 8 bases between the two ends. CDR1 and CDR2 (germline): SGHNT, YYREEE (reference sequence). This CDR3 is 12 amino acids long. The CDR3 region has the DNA TGTGCCAGCAGCTTGGCCGGAGGACCCCAGCATTTT. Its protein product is CASSLAGGPQHF.

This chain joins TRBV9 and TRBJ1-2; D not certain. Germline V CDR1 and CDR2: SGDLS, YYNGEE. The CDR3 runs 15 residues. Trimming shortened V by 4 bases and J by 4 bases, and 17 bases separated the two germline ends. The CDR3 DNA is TGTGCCAGCAGCTCCTCAGACCCGGAGGTCTATGGCTACACCTTC. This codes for CASSSSDPEVYGYTF.

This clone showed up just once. In DNA, the CDR3 is TGTGCCTGGAGAGCGAGCTCCTATAATTCACCCCTCCACTTT. This encodes CAWRASSYNSPLHF. V and J are TRBV30 and TRBJ1-6; D remains ambiguous. The germline V gene has CDR1 GTSNPN and CDR2 SVGIG (reference sequence). The CDR3 extends over 14 amino acids. Trimming left V 3 bases short and J 0 bases short, with 6 bases between.

As DNA, the CDR3 is TGTGCCAGCAGCCGCCGAGGGATTTCGGACACTGAAGCTTTCTTT. This gives the protein CASSRRGISDTEAFF. The chain links TRBV14 to TRBJ1-1; no clear D. The V end was cut by 4 bases, the J end by 3 bases, with 15 bases between. Per the germline V gene, CDR1 is SGHDN and CDR2 is FVKESK. The CDR3 extends over 15 amino acids. The full variable domain, its missing parts supplied by reference TRBV14 and TRBJ1-1, is EAGVTQFPSHSVIEKGQTVTLRCDPISGHDNLYWYRRVMGKEIKFLLHFVKESKQDESGMPNNRFLAERTGGTYSTLKVQPAELEDSGVYFCASSRRGISDTEAFFGQGTRLTVV.

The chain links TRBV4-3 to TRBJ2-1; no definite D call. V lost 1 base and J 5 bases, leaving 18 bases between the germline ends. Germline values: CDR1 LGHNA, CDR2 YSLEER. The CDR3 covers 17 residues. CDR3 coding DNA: TGCGCCAGCAGCCAAGGTCGTGTAGGCGGTCGTAACAATGAGCAGTTCTTC. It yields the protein CASSQGRVGGRNNEQFF.

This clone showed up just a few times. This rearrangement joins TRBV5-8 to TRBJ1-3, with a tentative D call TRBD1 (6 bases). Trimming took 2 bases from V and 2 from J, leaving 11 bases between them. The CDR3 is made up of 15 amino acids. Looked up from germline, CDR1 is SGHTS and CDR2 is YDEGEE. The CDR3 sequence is CASSFYSGAGNTIYF. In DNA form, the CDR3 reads TGTGCCAGCAGCTTTTATTCAGGGGCTGGAAACACCATATATTTT.

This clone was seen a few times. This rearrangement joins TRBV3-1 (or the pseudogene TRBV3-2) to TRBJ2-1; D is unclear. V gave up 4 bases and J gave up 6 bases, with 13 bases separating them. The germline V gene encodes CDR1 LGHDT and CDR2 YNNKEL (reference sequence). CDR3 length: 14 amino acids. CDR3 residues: CASSPSSASNEQFF. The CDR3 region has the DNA TGTGCCAGCAGCCCCTCCTCAGCGAGCAATGAGCAGTTCTTC.

Here the CDR3 DNA reads TGCAGTGCTAGTGGGGCGGGAGGGCCTCAAACCGGGGAGCTGTTTTTT. Protein: CSASGAGGPQTGELFF. This chain uses TRBV20-1 with TRBJ2-2; TRBD2 aligns across 9 bases. The trim removed 3 bases at V and 5 bases at J, leaving 10 bases unmatched. CDR3 length: 16 amino acids. The germline gives CDR1 DFQATT, CDR2 SNEGSKA (reference sequence).